This T cell receptor beta chain was sequenced during a study of OX40 agonist ivuxolimab in advanced cancers. Note on this clone: Its antigen is not known.

The repertoire was sequenced with immunoSEQ multiplex PCR; TCRdb's copy has only in-frame clones and lacks some. The sample has 65,000 to 80,000 clones, 80% seen once. Germline CDR1 and CDR2: LGHNA and YSLEER. V was clipped by 1 base and J by 3 bases; unmatched bases: 9. The CDR3 runs 16 residues. Study-wide results and caveats: By week 6 at 0.1 to 3.0 mg/kg, blood CD4+ and CD8+ T cells had expanded clonally.

The sequence was collected from an adult with an advanced solid tumor such as melanoma, head and neck, liver or kidney cancer. Specimen: CD4+ or CD8+ T cells sorted from blood, collected in a trial of the OX40 agonist ivuxolimab. The chain has TRBV4-3 and TRBJ2-7; TRBD2 agrees at 7 bases. The CDR3 sequence is CASSQANTGGIYEQYF. The DNA of the CDR3 is TGCGCCAGCAGCCAAGCTAATACGGGAGGAATCTACGAGCAGTACTTC.